These T cell receptor beta chains were read from a single sample in a study of T-cell memory formation after mild COVID-19. TCRdb re-derived calls from the 5' RACE reads in MiXCR, one entry per CDR3 protein. The repertoire holds around 200,000 distinct CDR3 sequences, approximately 10% seen once, with 3.5% in the top ten. Material: PBMCs or a T cell subset sorted from them (not recorded which). These receptor sequences come from a man younger than 30 who had mild COVID-19 (a few samples of this study predate the infection). Cell type and time point are not known. Each CDR3 is given with its conserved first and last residue. A D gene is named only where the DNA matches it firmly. Clone size is not always given. Where it is, it says once, few, many or a class for expanded clones.

CDR3 protein: CASSWGVYNEQFF
CDR3 DNA: TGTGCCAGCAGTTGGGGAGTTTACAATGAGCAGTTCTTC
V gene: TRBV6-2/TRBV6-3
clone size: many
J gene: TRBJ2-1
D gene: .

CDR3 protein: CASSLGQAGSPLHF
CDR3 DNA: TGTGCCAGCAGTTTAGGTCAGGCCGGTTCACCCCTCCACTTT
V gene: TRBV12-3/TRBV12-4
clone size: once
J gene: TRBJ1-6
D gene: .

CDR3 protein: CASSIGGSTDTQYF
CDR3 DNA: TGTGCCAGTAGTATAGGCGGGAGCACAGATACGCAGTATTTT
V gene: TRBV19
clone size: few
J gene: TRBJ2-3
D gene: .

CDR3 protein: CASSERRYTEAFF
CDR3 DNA: TGTGCCAGCAGTGAGAGGAGGTACACTGAAGCTTTCTTT
V gene: TRBV2
clone size: few
J gene: TRBJ1-1
D gene: .

CDR3 protein: CAWMRGASYNEQFF
CDR3 DNA: TGTGCCTGGATGCGGGGCGCCTCCTACAATGAGCAGTTCTTC
V gene: TRBV30
clone size: .
J gene: TRBJ2-1
D gene: .

CDR3 protein: CATDSGTLHSSPLHF
CDR3 DNA: TGTGCCACCGACTCCGGGACGTTGCATAGTTCACCCCTCCACTTT
V gene: TRBV6-2/TRBV6-3
clone size: .
J gene: TRBJ1-6
D gene: .

CDR3 protein: CASSFGDLGGGKNIQYF
CDR3 DNA: TGCGCCAGCAGCTTCGGGGACCTAGGTGGAGGCAAAAACATTCAGTACTTC
V gene: TRBV5-1
clone size: many
J gene: TRBJ2-4
D gene: .

CDR3 protein: CASSQPGQAGNTIYF
CDR3 DNA: TGTGCCAGCAGCCAGCCGGGACAGGCTGGAAACACCATATATTTT
V gene: TRBV4-2
clone size: .
J gene: TRBJ1-3
D gene: TRBD1

CDR3 protein: CASRGQRAGEQFF
CDR3 DNA: TGTGCCAGCAGGGGACAGCGGGCCGGTGAGCAGTTCTTC
V gene: TRBV4-2
clone size: .
J gene: TRBJ2-1
D gene: .

CDR3 protein: CASKTGGRTYEQYF
CDR3 DNA: TGCGCCAGCAAAACAGGGGGGAGAACCTACGAGCAGTACTTC
V gene: TRBV10-2
clone size: .
J gene: TRBJ2-7
D gene: TRBD1

CDR3 protein: CASSQEVARGTEAFF
CDR3 DNA: TGCGCCAGCAGCCAAGAAGTCGCCCGGGGCACTGAAGCTTTCTTT
V gene: TRBV4-1
clone size: .
J gene: TRBJ1-1
D gene: .

CDR3 protein: CASSPATLQGPQPQHF
CDR3 DNA: TGTGCCAGCAGCCCTGCCACCCTCCAGGGGCCTCAGCCCCAGCATTTT
V gene: TRBV4-2
clone size: few
J gene: TRBJ1-5
D gene: .

CDR3 protein: CASILFGQGSAFEQFF
CDR3 DNA: .
V gene: TRBV21-1
clone size: few
J gene: TRBJ2-1
D gene: .

CDR3 protein: CASGGPGGAPETQYF
CDR3 DNA: TGCGCCAGCGGGGGCCCGGGGGGGGCCCCAGAGACCCAGTACTTC
V gene: TRBV5-1
clone size: .
J gene: TRBJ2-5
D gene: TRBD2